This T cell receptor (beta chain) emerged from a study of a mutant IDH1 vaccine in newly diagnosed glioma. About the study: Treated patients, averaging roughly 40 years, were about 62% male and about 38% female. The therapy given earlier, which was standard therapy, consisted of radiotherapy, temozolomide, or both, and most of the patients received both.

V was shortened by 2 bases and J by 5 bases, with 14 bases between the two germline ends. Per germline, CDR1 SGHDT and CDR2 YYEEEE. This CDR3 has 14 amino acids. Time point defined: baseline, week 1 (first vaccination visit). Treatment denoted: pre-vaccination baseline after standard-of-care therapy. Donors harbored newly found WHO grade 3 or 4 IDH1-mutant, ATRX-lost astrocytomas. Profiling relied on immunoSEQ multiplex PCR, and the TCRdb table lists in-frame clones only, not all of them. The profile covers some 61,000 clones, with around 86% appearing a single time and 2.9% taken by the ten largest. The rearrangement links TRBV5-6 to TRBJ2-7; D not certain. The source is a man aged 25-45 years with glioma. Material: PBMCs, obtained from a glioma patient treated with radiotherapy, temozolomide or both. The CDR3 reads CASSLGLTPHEQYF. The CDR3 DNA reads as TGTGCCAGCAGCTTAGGGCTCACCCCCCACGAGCAGTACTTC.